Sequencing of this T cell receptor (beta chain) was carried out in a study of STAT3 mutations in large granular lymphocyte leukemia. Study-wide background: Canonical activating STAT3 mutations were detected in roughly half of the longitudinally sequenced T-LGLL patients. Study outcomes and limitations: At least one immunodominant TCR beta clonotype appeared in every T-cell large granular lymphocyte leukemia patient. In 6 of 18 patients, new TCR clonotypes emerged after therapy. In several patients, dominant TCR clone burden exceeded STAT3 mutant burden, suggesting STAT3 mutation arose secondarily.

A remark on this clone: The antigen remains undetermined.

The V gene end was trimmed by 1 base and the J gene end by 5 bases; junction bases not matched to a gene: 2. The CDR3 sequence is 14 residues long. From germline, CDR1 is LNHNV and CDR2 YYDKDF (reference sequence). Each sample's TCRbeta library yielded on average around 42,000 productive templates. Clones were read by immunoSEQ multiplex PCR, and TCRdb kept only the in-frame ones, dropping some. The top ten clones hold about 46% of a sample with over 10,000 clones, approximately 80% of them seen once. Sequencing used peripheral blood mononuclear cells. The chain is built from TRBV15 and TRBJ2-7; TRBD1 agrees at 10 bases. The sequence was obtained from a man in his 60s with T-cell large granular lymphocyte leukemia. Some clones in this sample may be carry-over from other donors' samples. The CDR3 loop is CATSRGQGANEQYF. The CDR3 DNA follows: TGTGCCACCAGCAGAGGACAGGGGGCCAACGAGCAGTACTTC.